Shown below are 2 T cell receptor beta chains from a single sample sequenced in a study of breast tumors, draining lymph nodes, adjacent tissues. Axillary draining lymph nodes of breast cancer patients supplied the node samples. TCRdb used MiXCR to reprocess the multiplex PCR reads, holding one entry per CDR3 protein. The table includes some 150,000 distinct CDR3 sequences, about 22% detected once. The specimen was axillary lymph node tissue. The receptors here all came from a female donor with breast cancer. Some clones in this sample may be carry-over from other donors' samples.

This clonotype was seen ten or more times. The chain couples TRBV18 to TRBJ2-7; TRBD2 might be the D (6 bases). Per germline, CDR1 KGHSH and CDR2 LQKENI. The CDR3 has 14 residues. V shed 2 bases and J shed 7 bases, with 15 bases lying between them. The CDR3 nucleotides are TGTGCCAGCTCACCAACATGGTGGGCGGGAGAGCAGTACTTC. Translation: CASSPTWWAGEQYF.

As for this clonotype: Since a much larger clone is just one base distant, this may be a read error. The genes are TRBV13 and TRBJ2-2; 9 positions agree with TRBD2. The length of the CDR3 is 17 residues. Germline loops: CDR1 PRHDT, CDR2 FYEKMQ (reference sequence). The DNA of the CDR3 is TGTGCCAGCAGCCTGACTAGCGGCCTTACGAACACCAGGGAGCTGTTTTTT. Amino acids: CASSLTSGLTNTRELFF.